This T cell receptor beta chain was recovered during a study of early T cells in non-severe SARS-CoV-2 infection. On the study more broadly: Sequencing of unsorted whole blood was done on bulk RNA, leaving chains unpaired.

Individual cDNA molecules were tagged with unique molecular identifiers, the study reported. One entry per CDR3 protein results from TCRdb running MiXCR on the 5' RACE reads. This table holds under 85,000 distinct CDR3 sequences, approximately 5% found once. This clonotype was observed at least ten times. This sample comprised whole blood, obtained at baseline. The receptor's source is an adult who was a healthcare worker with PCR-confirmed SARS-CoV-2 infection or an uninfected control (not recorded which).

The CDR3 reads CASSPPAYEQYF. In nucleotides, the CDR3 is TGTGCCAGCTCACCACCGGCCTACGAGCAGTACTTC. The chain employs TRBV18 and TRBJ2-7; D is unresolved. The CDR3 has 12 amino acids. The V gene lost 0 bases and the J gene lost 2 bases, with 2 bases spanning the gap. Germline loops: CDR1 KGHSH, CDR2 LQKENI.